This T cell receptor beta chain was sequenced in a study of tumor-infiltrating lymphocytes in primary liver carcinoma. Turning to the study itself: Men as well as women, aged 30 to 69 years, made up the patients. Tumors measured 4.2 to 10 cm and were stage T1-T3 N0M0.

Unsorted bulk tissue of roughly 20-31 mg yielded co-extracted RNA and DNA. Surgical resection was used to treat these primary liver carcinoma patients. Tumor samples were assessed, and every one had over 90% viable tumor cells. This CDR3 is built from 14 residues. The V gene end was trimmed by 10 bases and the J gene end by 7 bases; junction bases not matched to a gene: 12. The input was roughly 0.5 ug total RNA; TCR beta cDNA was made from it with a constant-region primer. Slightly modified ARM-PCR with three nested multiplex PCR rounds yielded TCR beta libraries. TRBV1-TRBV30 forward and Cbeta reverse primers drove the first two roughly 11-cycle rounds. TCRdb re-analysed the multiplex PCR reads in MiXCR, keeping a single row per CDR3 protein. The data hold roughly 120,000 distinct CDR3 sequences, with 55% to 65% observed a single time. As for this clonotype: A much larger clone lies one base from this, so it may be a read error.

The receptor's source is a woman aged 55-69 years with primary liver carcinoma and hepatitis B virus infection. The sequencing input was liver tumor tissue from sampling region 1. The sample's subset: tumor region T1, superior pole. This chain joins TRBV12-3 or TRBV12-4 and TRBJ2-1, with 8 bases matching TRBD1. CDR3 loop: CANTLTGERNEQFF. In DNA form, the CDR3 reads TGTGCCAACACTCTGACAGGGGAACGGAATGAGCAGTTCTTC.